These 11 T cell receptor beta chains were sequenced from one sample in a study of cytomegalovirus exposure and HLA in healthy donors. The study ran its PCR with 60 Vbeta and 13 Jbeta primers. Generated by immunoSEQ multiplex PCR, the TCRdb table keeps only in-frame clones and is missing some. The table shows 65,000 to 95,000 clones, with less than 85% occurring only once. Sequenced material: PBMCs. The source of these receptors is a human donor in good health.

The V gene is TRBV6-4, the J gene TRBJ2-1; 7 nucleotides match TRBD2. The V and J ends lost 4 bases and 3 bases, in that order; junction bases with no gene match: 15. CDR1 and CDR2 (germline): MRHNA, SNTAGT. The CDR3 has 18 amino acids. The CDR3 reads CASSAHRWIAGVYNEQFF. Here the CDR3 DNA reads TGTGCCAGCAGTGCCCACCGATGGATTGCGGGGGTCTACAATGAGCAGTTCTTC.

The chain employs TRBV6-6 and TRBJ1-2, with D hard to call. The V end was cut by 7 bases, the J end by 10 bases, with 22 bases between. Per the germline V gene, CDR1 is MNHNY and CDR2 is SVGAGI (reference sequence). The CDR3 has 14 amino acids. This CDR3 is CASNRAGSGNAYTF. The CDR3 nucleotides are TGTGCCAGCAATCGAGCGGGTTCGGGGAATGCCTACACCTTC.

The table lists this clone with a count of one. This chain joins TRBV7-6 and TRBJ1-2; D is undetermined. Trimming removed 7 bases from V and 0 bases from J, with 9 bases in between. The CDR3 is 13 amino acids. Per germline, CDR1 SGHVS and CDR2 FNYEAQ. The CDR3 nucleotides are TGTGCCAGCACCACTAATCCTAACTATGGCTACACCTTC. Amino acid sequence: CASTTNPNYGYTF.

This sequence joins TRBV7-9 and TRBJ1-4, with 7 bases aligning to TRBD1. This CDR3 comprises 14 residues. Germline V gene data show CDR1 as SEHNR and CDR2 as FQNEAQ (reference sequence). Trimming took 5 bases from V and 5 from J; bases not matched to a gene: 5. The CDR3 bases are TGTGCCAGCAGCCGGGCGACAGGGAATGAAAAACTGTTTTTT. This codes for CASSRATGNEKLFF. Looking up the rest from reference TRBV7-9 and TRBJ1-4 gives the full variable domain: DTGVSQNPRHKITKRGQNVTFRCDPISEHNRLYWYRQTLGQGPEFLTYFQNEAQLEKSRLLSDRFSAERPKGSFSTLEIQRTEQGDSAMYLCASSRATGNEKLFFGSGTQLSVL.

This chain uses TRBV7-2 with TRBJ2-5, with 15 bases matching TRBD2. In germline, CDR1 is SGHTA, CDR2 FQGNSA. The CDR3 totals 17 residues. V lost 5 bases to trimming and J lost 3 bases; unmatched junction nucleotides: 7. The chain's CDR3 is CASSLGLAGGLEETQYF. CDR3 bases: TGTGCCAGCAGCCTGGGACTAGCGGGGGGTTTAGAAGAGACCCAGTACTTC.

The V gene is TRBV5-1, the J gene TRBJ1-3; 7 bases match TRBD1. The V gene's germline CDR1 is SGHRS and CDR2 YFSETQ. The CDR3 totals 15 residues. With V trimmed by 4 bases and J by 4 bases, 8 bases remained unmatched. This CDR3 is CASSGATGPGNTIYF. The DNA of the CDR3 is TGCGCCAGCAGCGGCGCGACAGGGCCCGGAAACACCATATATTTT.

The rearrangement uses TRBV6-6 and TRBJ1-6; 10 bases align to TRBD1. This CDR3 region has 14 residues. Germline V gene sequence: CDR1 MNHNY, CDR2 SVGAGI (reference sequence). V lost 6 bases, J lost 9 bases, and 5 bases stayed unmatched. The CDR3 DNA reads as TGTGCCAGCAGCCAGACAGGGGGCTTTTCACCCCTCCACTTT. The encoded protein is CASSQTGGFSPLHF.

This clone has just one count. The CDR3 DNA follows: TGTGCCAGCAGTGAGGCCGACAGACTCTATGGCTACACCTTC. It codes for CASSEADRLYGYTF. The chain has TRBV2 and TRBJ1-2, with D perhaps matching TRBD1 (5 bases). The V gene lost 3 bases and the J gene lost 4 bases, with 12 bases spanning the gap. The CDR3 extends over 14 amino acids. Looked up from germline, CDR1 is SNHLY and CDR2 is FYNNEI.

This chain uses TRBV18 with TRBJ1-2, with 7 bases lining up with TRBD1. The germline V gene has CDR1 KGHSH and CDR2 LQKENI. The ends lost 1 base at V and 6 bases at J; junction bases unmatched: 2. This CDR3 region has 13 residues. CDR3 amino acids: CASSPQGADGYTF. CDR3 in DNA: TGTGCCAGCTCACCACAGGGGGCCGATGGCTACACCTTC.

The chain couples TRBV15 to TRBJ1-2; D perhaps matches TRBD1 (5 bases). Per germline, CDR1 LNHNV and CDR2 YYDKDF (reference sequence). The CDR3 totals 14 residues. Trimming took 1 base from V and 5 from J, leaving 11 bases between them. CDR3 coding DNA: TGTGCCACCAGCAGAGTTACGGGGGGGTATGGCTACACCTTC. Encoded protein: CATSRVTGGYGYTF.

The chain's CDR3 is CASSHSGATNTEAFF. The DNA for the CDR3 is TGCGCCAGCTCCCATTCAGGGGCCACGAACACTGAAGCTTTCTTT. The chain couples TRBV5-1 to TRBJ1-1, with D possibly matching TRBD1 (6 bases). Per the germline V gene, CDR1 is SGHRS and CDR2 is YFSETQ. Trimming took off 7 bases at V and 1 base at J, with 17 bases between the two ends. The CDR3 covers 15 residues. The whole variable domain, filled in from reference TRBV5-1 and TRBJ1-1, reads KAGVTQTPRYLIKTRGQQVTLSCSPISGHRSVSWYQQTPGQGLQFLFEYFSETQRNKGNFPGRFSGRQFSNSRSEMNVSTLELGDSALYLCASSHSGATNTEAFFGQGTRLTVV.